The 2 T cell receptor beta chains listed next were all sequenced from one sample in a study of blood T cell repertoires in COVID-19. Assay used: immunoSEQ multiplex PCR; TCRdb lists only in-frame clones, some missing. Seen here are approximately 240,000 clones, around 80% observed once, and the top ten hold around 18%. The sequenced sample was peripheral blood. The source is a woman aged 80 or over with active or convalescent COVID-19.

The chain is built from TRBV5-4 and TRBJ1-6; D gene unclear. The CDR3 length is 15 residues. The germline V and J ends were trimmed by 4 bases and 7 bases, with 15 bases remaining between them. Germline V lookup: CDR1 SGHNT, CDR2 YYREEE (reference sequence). DNA for the CDR3: TGTGCCAGCAGCCTCGGGAGCTTCGGGAATTCACCCCTCCACTTT. It yields the protein CASSLGSFGNSPLHF.

In its sample, this clone was seen many times. The CDR3: CASGLALPTSGRAFNEQFF. CDR3 in DNA: TGTGCTAGTGGTTTGGCGCTCCCAACTAGCGGGAGGGCATTCAATGAGCAGTTCTTC. This chain uses TRBV12-5 with TRBJ2-1, with 13 bases fitting TRBD2. Per germline, CDR1 LGHNT and CDR2 FRNRAP. This CDR3 has 19 residues. With V trimmed by 1 base and J by 6 bases, 12 bases remained unmatched.